One and the same sample provided the 32 T cell receptor beta chains below, sequenced in a study of cytomegalovirus exposure and HLA in healthy donors (dated by TCRdb to the late 2010s). The library was generated by the immunoSEQ multiplex PCR assay. The multiplex PCR relied on a mix of 60 forward primers for TCR Vbeta segments and 13 reverse primers for TCR Jbeta segments. TCRdb obtained this table from immuneACCESS and retained in-frame rearrangements with V and J assigned. These tables miss some clones; where compared with another copy, unresolved V genes account for less than half of the shortfall, and the remainder is unexplained. This sample gives 100,000 to 150,000 clones in total; 74% of them show up just once. Less than 4% of the sample lies in the top ten. The specimen was PBMCs. These receptors all come from a man aged 35-49 years in good health and CMV-seropositive.

The count of this clone is one. J is TRBJ1-1 and V is TRBV5-6; no clear D gene. The germline V gene has CDR1 SGHDT and CDR2 YYEEEE. The V gene lost 3 bases and the J gene lost 1 base, with 10 bases spanning the gap. There are 14 residues in the CDR3. The DNA of the CDR3 is TGTGCCAGCAGCTGGGGAGGGCAGAACACTGAAGCTTTCTTT. Translation: CASSWGGQNTEAFF.

The table lists this clone with a few counts. V usage is TRBV18 and J usage is TRBJ2-7; D perhaps matches TRBD2 (5 bases). Germline V gives CDR1 KGHSH, CDR2 LQKENI. V was shortened by 2 bases and J by 2 bases, with 13 bases between the two germline ends. The CDR3 is 15 amino acids. The CDR3 nucleotides read TGTGCCAGCTCACCAGAGGGTGGCTCTCCCTACGAGCAGTACTTC. It yields the protein CASSPEGGSPYEQYF.

The sample holds one count of this clone. This chain connects TRBV27 to TRBJ2-3; the D gene is possibly TRBD2 (6 bases). There are 16 residues in the CDR3. V was shortened by 0 bases and J by 14 bases, with 24 bases between the two germline ends. The germline V gene has CDR1 MNHEY and CDR2 SMNVEV (reference sequence). Here the CDR3 DNA reads TGTGCCAGCAGTTTATCGATAAGGGGTCGGGACTCCCCGCCGTATTTT. Translated: CASSLSIRGRDSPPYF.

The chain carries TRBV11-3 and TRBJ2-1; TRBD2 aligns across 8 bases. V shed 3 bases, J shed 4 bases, and the junction held 8 bases outside the gene matches. CDR1 is SGHNT, CDR2 YENEEA, per germline. The CDR3 has 16 amino acids. The CDR3 here is CASSFRGGGSYNEQFF. DNA for the CDR3: TGTGCCAGCAGCTTTCGGGGCGGGGGGTCTTACAATGAGCAGTTCTTC.

The rearrangement joins TRBV5-1 to TRBJ1-2; TRBD1 matches at 12 bases. Trimming cost V 4 bases and J 6 bases; bases outside gene matches: 4. The CDR3 runs to 14 residues. Germline lookup yields CDR1 SGHRS and CDR2 YFSETQ. The CDR3: CASSPGQGADGYTF. CDR3 nucleotides: TGCGCCAGCAGCCCGGGACAGGGGGCGGATGGCTACACCTTC.

The rearrangement joins TRBV11-2 to TRBJ1-2; 7 bases are a match to TRBD1. The CDR3 has 15 residues. V shed 1 base and J 4 bases; nucleotides not matched to a gene: 6. The germline V gene encodes CDR1 SGHAT and CDR2 FQNNGV. This CDR3 is CASSLVGGVGYGYTF. In DNA form, the CDR3 reads TGTGCCAGCAGCTTAGTAGGGGGCGTCGGCTATGGCTACACCTTC.

The chain combines TRBV6-1 with TRBJ1-4; the D gene is possibly TRBD1 (6 bases). V dropped 3 bases and J dropped 10 bases, with 12 bases sitting between them. This CDR3 spans 13 amino acids. The V gene's germline CDR1 is MNHNS and CDR2 SASEGT. CDR3 region: CASSDAQGVKLFF. CDR3 DNA sequence: TGTGCCAGCAGTGACGCACAGGGAGTAAAACTGTTTTTT.

The chain joins TRBV13 to TRBJ2-7; D perhaps matches TRBD2 (7 bases). Trimming left V 5 bases short and J 0 bases short, with 11 bases between. Germline lookup yields CDR1 PRHDT and CDR2 FYEKMQ (reference sequence). The length of the CDR3 is 14 residues. CDR3 loop: CASSRGADSYEQYF. The CDR3, as DNA: TGTGCCAGCAGCCGGGGGGCCGACTCCTACGAGCAGTACTTC.

The chain links TRBV2 to TRBJ1-5; possible D gene TRBD1, 5 bases. Germline CDR1 reads SNHLY; CDR2 reads FYNNEI. CDR3 length: 13 amino acids. V was trimmed by 10 bases and J by 6 bases, leaving 16 bases between them. This CDR3 reads CATRVGRGQPQHF. The CDR3 DNA is TGTGCCACCAGGGTGGGGCGAGGTCAGCCCCAGCATTTT. Full variable domain (missing parts from reference TRBV2 and TRBJ1-5): EPEVTQTPSHQVTQMGQEVILRCVPISNHLYFYWYRQILGQKVEFLVSFYNNEISEKSEIFDDQFSVERPDGSNFTLKIRSTKLEDSAMYFCATRVGRGQPQHFGDGTRLSIL.

This clone was seen only a few times. J is TRBJ2-2 and V is TRBV2; D remains unclear. The V and J ends lost 6 bases and 7 bases respectively, with 9 bases between them. Germline V CDR1 and CDR2: SNHLY, FYNNEI. The CDR3 has 12 residues. The CDR3 reads CASRSAGGELFF. CDR3 coding DNA: TGTGCCAGCAGAAGCGCCGGCGGGGAGCTGTTTTTT.

V is TRBV27 and J is TRBJ2-7; weak D call: TRBD2 (5 bases). The germline gives CDR1 MNHEY, CDR2 SMNVEV (reference sequence). The CDR3 has 14 residues. V lost 2 bases to trimming and J lost 1 base, with 9 bases between them. The CDR3 sequence: CASSLGRGSYEQYF. The CDR3, as DNA: TGTGCCAGCAGTTTAGGTCGAGGGTCCTACGAGCAGTACTTC.

The chain employs TRBV19 and TRBJ1-6, with a weak D call TRBD1 (5 bases). The CDR3 extends over 11 amino acids. Trimming took 10 bases from V and 15 from J, leaving 16 bases between them. Per germline, CDR1 LNHDA and CDR2 SQIVND (reference sequence). This CDR3 reads CATEGGDNLHF. In nucleotides, the CDR3 is TGTGCCACTGAGGGAGGGGATAACCTCCACTTT.

V and J are TRBV6-5 and TRBJ2-7; a possible D gene is TRBD2 (6 bases). Germline-derived CDR1 and CDR2 are MNHEY and SVGAGI. V lost 5 bases to trimming and J lost 0 bases, with 14 bases between them. CDR3 length equals 15 residues. The CDR3 sequence is CASSPGAGFSYEQYF. CDR3 coding DNA: TGTGCCAGCAGTCCCGGCGCGGGATTCTCCTACGAGCAGTACTTC.

Written as DNA, the CDR3 is TGCAGCCCTCAGGCGGGGAAATCCTACAATGAGCAGTTCTTC. It encodes CSPQAGKSYNEQFF. The chain employs TRBV29-1 and TRBJ2-1; maybe TRBD2 (6 bases). V was clipped by 8 bases and J by 1 base, with 15 bases between them. Germline V CDR1 and CDR2: SQVTM, ANQGSEA. This CDR3 region has 14 residues.

The chain links TRBV6-1 to TRBJ2-7; 8 bases line up with TRBD2. J gave up 4 bases and V 1 base, and 9 bases lay outside the gene matches. Per germline, CDR1 MNHNS and CDR2 SASEGT. The CDR3 extends over 16 amino acids. The CDR3 here is CASSEDRAGASYEQYF. The CDR3 DNA follows: TGTGCCAGCAGTGAAGATCGAGCGGGGGCCTCGTACGAGCAGTACTTC.

This rearrangement joins TRBV13 to TRBJ2-5, with D possibly being TRBD1 or TRBD2 (5 bases each). The J call may be incorrect, as the DNA end agrees better with TRBJ2-7. The germline V gene encodes CDR1 PRHDT and CDR2 FYEKMQ (reference sequence). The length of the CDR3 is 16 residues. The CDR3 loop reads CASSLMGALGAYEQYF. CDR3 nucleotide sequence: TGTGCCAGCAGCTTAATGGGCGCGCTGGGGGCCTACGAGCAGTACTTC.

J is TRBJ1-5 and V is TRBV19; the D is unclear. Looked up from germline, CDR1 is LNHDA and CDR2 is SQIVND (reference sequence). The CDR3 is made up of 14 amino acids. V gave up 7 bases and J gave up 0 bases, with 10 bases separating them. The CDR3 is CASNTDYSNQPQHF. CDR3 nucleotides: TGTGCCAGTAACACGGACTATAGCAATCAGCCCCAGCATTTT.

Only a few counts were recorded for this clone. This chain joins TRBV27 and TRBJ1-6; 8 nucleotides line up with TRBD1. V trimming: 6 bases; J trimming: 4 bases; junction bases outside the gene matches: 5. The V gene's germline CDR1 is MNHEY and CDR2 SMNVEV (reference sequence). This CDR3 has 15 amino acids. CDR3: CASRRDRSYNSPLHF. The CDR3 DNA follows: TGTGCCAGCAGGAGGGACAGGTCGTATAATTCACCCCTCCACTTT.

V and J are TRBV4-1 and TRBJ2-1; TRBD2 might be the D (6 bases). The ends were cut back, 5 bases at V and 2 bases at J, with 10 bases in the middle. Germline-derived CDR1 and CDR2 are MGHRA and YSYEKL. This CDR3 has 14 amino acids. CDR3 coding DNA: TGCGCCAGCAGCGGGGGGACCACCTACAATGAGCAGTTCTTC. This translates into CASSGGTTYNEQFF.

V usage is TRBV14 and J usage is TRBJ1-1; 7 nucleotides agree with TRBD1. Trimming took 6 bases from V and 8 from J; bases not matched to a gene: 12. Germline V lookup: CDR1 SGHDN, CDR2 FVKESK. This CDR3 spans 14 amino acids. The CDR3 coding sequence is TGTGCCAGCAGACGTATGACAGGGCTCCACGAAGCTTTCTTT. It is translated as CASRRMTGLHEAFF.

This chain links TRBV9 with TRBJ1-1, with D perhaps matching TRBD1 (6 bases). V lost 2 bases and J 4 bases, leaving 15 bases between the germline ends. Germline V CDR1 and CDR2: SGDLS, YYNGEE. The CDR3 length is 15 residues. This CDR3 reads CASSVEQGPGTEAFF. The CDR3 DNA sequence: TGTGCCAGCAGCGTCGAACAGGGCCCGGGCACTGAAGCTTTCTTT.

The chain recombines TRBV5-1 with TRBJ2-5, with TRBD2 identical over 7 bases. Germline CDR1 reads SGHRS; CDR2 reads YFSETQ. The CDR3 runs 15 residues. Trimming cost V 2 bases and J 0 bases; bases outside gene matches: 4. The DNA of the CDR3 is TGCGCCAGCAGCTTAAGCGGGAAAAACCAAGAGACCCAGTACTTC. It codes for CASSLSGKNQETQYF.

The gene calls are TRBV4-3 and TRBJ2-7, with 8 nucleotides matching TRBD2. Germline V gene data show CDR1 as LGHNA and CDR2 as YSLEER. The CDR3 contains 14 residues. The ends lost 4 bases at V and 6 bases at J; junction bases unmatched: 8. The CDR3: CASSRRGGLSEQYF. Written as DNA, the CDR3 is TGCGCCAGCAGCCGCCGGGGGGGATTGTCCGAGCAGTACTTC.

The chain joins TRBV9 to TRBJ2-3; 7 positions match TRBD2. The germline V gene encodes CDR1 SGDLS and CDR2 YYNGEE. V lost 1 base to trimming and J lost 6 bases; unmatched junction nucleotides: 2. The CDR3 contains 13 residues. CDR3 protein: CASSVRGVDTQYF. As DNA, the CDR3 is TGTGCCAGCAGCGTACGGGGGGTTGATACGCAGTATTTT. Drawing the rest from reference TRBV9 and TRBJ2-3, the complete variable domain is DSGVTQTPKHLITATGQRVTLRCSPRSGDLSVYWYQQSLDQGLQFLIQYYNGEERAKGNILERFSAQQFPDLHSELNLSSLELGDSALYFCASSVRGVDTQYFGPGTRLTVL.

For the CDR3, the DNA is TGTGCCAGTAGTGCACGCGGGGGGAACACCGGGGAGCTGTTTTTT. Protein sequence: CASSARGGNTGELFF. This chain joins TRBV19 and TRBJ2-2, with 7 bases matching TRBD2. CDR1 is LNHDA and CDR2 is SQIVND in the germline V gene (reference sequence). V shed 5 bases, J shed 1 base, and the junction held 4 bases outside the gene matches. The CDR3 contains 15 residues.

The rearrangement links TRBV19 to TRBJ2-1; tentatively, D is TRBD1 (6 bases). V lost 3 bases, J lost 4 bases, and 13 bases lay in between. The CDR3 sequence is 15 residues long. The germline gives CDR1 LNHDA, CDR2 SQIVND (reference sequence). Here the CDR3 DNA reads TGTGCCAGTAGTATTTTGGGGACACTATACAATGAGCAGTTCTTC. Translating gives CASSILGTLYNEQFF.

The V and J genes are TRBV18 and TRBJ2-3, with TRBD2 identical over 14 bases. The V segment lost 3 bases and the J segment 0 bases; nucleotides outside the gene matches: 8. Germline V gene sequence: CDR1 KGHSH, CDR2 LQKENI. This CDR3 has 19 residues. CDR3 in DNA: TGTGCCAGCTCACCCCTCATAGGGACTAGCGGGAGCAGCACAGATACGCAGTATTTT. Its protein is CASSPLIGTSGSSTDTQYF.

This chain links TRBV5-6 with TRBJ2-7; 8 bases agree with TRBD2. This CDR3 comprises 15 residues. The J segment lost 1 base and the V segment lost 1 base, leaving 4 bases of the junction unmatched. The germline gives CDR1 SGHDT, CDR2 YYEEEE. CDR3 bases: TGTGCCAGCAGCTTGAGCGGGAGTGGGTCCTACGAGCAGTACTTC. Its protein is CASSLSGSGSYEQYF.

This clone was observed a handful of times. The chain employs TRBV5-5 and TRBJ1-1; 7 bases are a match to TRBD1. The CDR3 runs 13 residues. Germline V gives CDR1 SGHKS, CDR2 YYEKEE (reference sequence). J gave up 7 bases and V 4 bases, and 7 bases lay outside the gene matches. The CDR3 sequence is CASSLHGTVEAFF. The CDR3 DNA is TGTGCCAGCAGCCTACATGGGACAGTTGAAGCTTTCTTT.

The chain links TRBV9 to TRBJ2-7; D remains unclear. Trimming took off 3 bases at V and 3 bases at J, with 7 bases between the two ends. The CDR3 covers 12 residues. CDR1 is SGDLS, CDR2 YYNGEE, per germline. As DNA, the CDR3 is TGTGCCAGCAGCGCTACCTTCTACGAGCAGTACTTC. Protein: CASSATFYEQYF. Filled out from reference TRBV9 and TRBJ2-7, the complete variable domain reads DSGVTQTPKHLITATGQRVTLRCSPRSGDLSVYWYQQSLDQGLQFLIQYYNGEERAKGNILERFSAQQFPDLHSELNLSSLELGDSALYFCASSATFYEQYFGPGTRLTVT.

The rearrangement uses TRBV27 and TRBJ1-6; D uncertain. V lost 6 bases to trimming and J lost 0 bases, with 18 bases between them. CDR3 size: 18 residues. Germline CDR1 MNHEY, CDR2 SMNVEV (reference sequence). In nucleotides, the CDR3 is TGTGCCAGCAGCCACAAGTACAGTCCCCGCTCCTATAATTCACCCCTCCACTTT. Translated: CASSHKYSPRSYNSPLHF.

As to this clone: An end of the junction does not agree with germline; a read error may underlie this. This sequence joins TRBV7-2 and TRBJ2-7; 12 bases fit TRBD2. Germline CDR1 reads SGHTA; CDR2 reads FQGNSA. This CDR3 region has 16 residues. CDR3 in amino acids: CAGSFKLAGGLDEQYF. CDR3 nucleotide sequence: TGTGCCGGCAGCTTCAAGCTAGCGGGAGGGCTGGACGAGCAGTACTTC.